These 25 T cell receptor beta chains originate from one sample sequenced in a study of blood T cell repertoires in COVID-19. Profiled with immunoSEQ multiplex PCR; TCRdb holds only in-frame clones, not every one. The sample gives hundreds of thousands of clones, around 88% of which show up once; approximately 3.7% is in the top ten. Sequenced: PBMCs or T cells enriched from blood (not recorded which). These receptors came from a woman aged 25 to 39 who had recovered from COVID-19.

This clone has more than one count but fewer than ten. The rearrangement uses TRBV28 and TRBJ2-1, with TRBD1 identical over 9 bases. The CDR3 covers 14 residues. V dropped 5 bases and J dropped 13; count of bases not matched to a gene: 12. Germline assignment: CDR1 MDHEN and CDR2 SYDVKM. The CDR3: CASSVSTGGAFQFF. The CDR3 DNA is TGTGCCAGCAGTGTATCCACAGGGGGCGCTTTCCAGTTCTTC.

The chain employs TRBV29-1 and TRBJ2-2; 9 positions agree with TRBD1. In germline, CDR1 is SQVTM, CDR2 ANQGSEA. The CDR3 covers 14 residues. With V trimmed by 6 bases and J by 2 bases, 4 bases remained unmatched. The DNA of the CDR3 is TGCAGCGTAGGGACAGGGATAAACACCGGGGAGCTGTTTTTT. Translation: CSVGTGINTGELFF.

This chain connects TRBV7-9 to TRBJ2-3; D is perhaps TRBD1 (6 bases). Germline V gives CDR1 SEHNR, CDR2 FQNEAQ (reference sequence). The CDR3 covers 16 residues. Trimming pared 2 bases from V and 2 bases from J, leaving 14 bases between. CDR3 coding DNA: TGTGCCAGCAGCTTAAGACAGGCGGAGCCCACAGATACGCAGTATTTT. This translates into CASSLRQAEPTDTQYF.

The genes are TRBV7-9 and TRBJ1-2, with a tentative D call TRBD1 (6 bases). Trimming cost V 5 bases and J 5 bases, with 15 bases left between them. Per germline, CDR1 SEHNR and CDR2 FQNEAQ (reference sequence). The CDR3 loop spans 14 amino acids. The CDR3 is CASSPVDSRYGYTF. The CDR3 coding sequence is TGTGCCAGCAGCCCCGTGGACAGCCGGTATGGCTACACCTTC.

CDR3 coding DNA: TGCGCCAGCAGCTTGGCCAAACTAGCGGGAGGAGATACAGATACGCAGTATTTT. It specifies CASSLAKLAGGDTDTQYF. The chain has TRBV5-1 and TRBJ2-3; 12 positions match TRBD2. Trimming cost V 0 bases and J 3 bases; bases outside gene matches: 8. The CDR3 is 18 amino acids. CDR1 is SGHRS, CDR2 YFSETQ, per germline.

The rearrangement links TRBV15 to TRBJ1-1; D gene ambiguous. Germline V gives CDR1 LNHNV, CDR2 YYDKDF (reference sequence). V was shortened by 0 bases and J by 6 bases, with 20 bases between the two germline ends. CDR3 length equals 17 residues. The CDR3 sequence: CATSREYIHKGVPEAFF. The DNA for the CDR3 is TGTGCCACCAGCAGAGAGTATATTCATAAGGGAGTCCCTGAAGCTTTCTTT.

This clone was seen more than once but under ten times. The V call is TRBV12-3 or TRBV12-4, the J call TRBJ1-4; D call uncertain. The CDR3 is 13 residues long. V lost 6 bases and J lost 8, with 13 bases in between. CDR3 in DNA: TGTGCCAGCAGAACCGGTTTCGGGGAAAAACTGTTTTTT. Translating gives CASRTGFGEKLFF.

This chain links TRBV11-3 with TRBJ1-1; D gene ambiguous. The CDR3 covers 13 residues. Trimming removed 8 bases at V and 4 bases at J, with 14 bases between. The germline V gene has CDR1 SGHNT and CDR2 YENEEA. CDR3 in amino acids: CASGKGRGTEAFF. The CDR3, as DNA: TGTGCCAGCGGAAAAGGTCGGGGCACTGAAGCTTTCTTT.

This clone was found once. The genes are TRBV2 and TRBJ2-1, with unresolved D. The germline V gene encodes CDR1 SNHLY and CDR2 FYNNEI. The CDR3 extends over 11 amino acids. The ends were cut back, 5 bases at V and 4 bases at J, with 3 bases in the middle. For the CDR3, the DNA is TGTGCCAGCAGTTTATACAATGAGCAGTTCTTC. Protein sequence: CASSLYNEQFF.

The chain carries TRBV15 and TRBJ1-1; D call uncertain. Trimming stripped 0 bases from V and 11 bases from J, with 10 bases between. The CDR3 runs 12 residues. The germline V gene has CDR1 LNHNV and CDR2 YYDKDF (reference sequence). The CDR3 DNA follows: TGTGCCACCAGCAGAGATGCGGGAGGGGCTTTCTTT. Protein sequence: CATSRDAGGAFF.

CDR3 bases: TGTGCCAGCATAAGCGGAGGGGAAAAACTGTTTTTT. It specifies CASISGGEKLFF. The J gene is TRBJ1-4, the V gene TRBV28; D gene uncertain. Germline lookup yields CDR1 MDHEN and CDR2 SYDVKM. CDR3 length equals 12 residues. Deletions cut 7 bases from V and 8 bases from J, with 11 bases between.

The rearrangement joins TRBV5-1 to TRBJ1-4; 8 nucleotides align to TRBD1. CDR1 SGHRS and CDR2 YFSETQ come from the germline V gene. The CDR3 is 14 amino acids. V dropped 3 bases and J dropped 5; count of bases not matched to a gene: 3. The CDR3 nucleotides read TGCGCCAGCAGCTCGGGACAGGTCAATGAAAAACTGTTTTTT. Protein sequence: CASSSGQVNEKLFF.

The count of this clone is one. The chain links TRBV7-8 to TRBJ2-5; 12 bases map to TRBD2. Trimming took 5 bases from V and 5 from J; bases not matched to a gene: 24. CDR1 and CDR2 from the germline V gene are SGHVS and FQNEAQ. The CDR3 totals 21 residues. The CDR3 region has the DNA TGTGCCAGCAGCCTAAGCCTAGCAGGACAGACTAGCGGGAGACGTGTGGAGACCCAGTACTTC. Encoded protein: CASSLSLAGQTSGRRVETQYF.

V and J are TRBV28 and TRBJ1-1; D perhaps matches TRBD1 (6 bases). The CDR3 runs to 15 residues. Between the trimmed V and J ends, which lost 5 bases and 1 base, there was a span of 14 bases. CDR1 and CDR2 (germline): MDHEN, SYDVKM. The CDR3, as DNA: TGTGCCAGCAGTCTTGTACCGGGACAGAACACTGAAGCTTTCTTT. Translating it yields CASSLVPGQNTEAFF. The full variable domain, completed using reference TRBV28 and TRBJ1-1, is DVKVTQSSRYLVKRTGEKVFLECVQDMDHENMFWYRQDPGLGLRLIYFSYDVKMKEKGDIPEGYSVSREKKERFSLILESASTNQTSMYLCASSLVPGQNTEAFFGQGTRLTVV.

The rearrangement uses TRBV6-1 and TRBJ1-5, with D possibly matching TRBD1 (6 bases). Germline V gene data show CDR1 as MNHNS and CDR2 as SASEGT. The CDR3 length is 17 residues. Trimming took 2 bases from V and 1 from J, leaving 15 bases between them. CDR3 bases: TGTGCCAGCAGTGAATATTATGGACAGAGGAGCAATCAGCCCCAGCATTTT. Its translation: CASSEYYGQRSNQPQHF.

The chain carries TRBV4-3 and TRBJ1-4, with 7 bases lining up with TRBD1. The CDR3 contains 13 residues. The germline V gene has CDR1 LGHNA and CDR2 YSLEER. Trimming cost V 4 bases and J 10 bases; bases outside gene matches: 6. CDR3 coding DNA: TGCGCCAGCAGCCCCCGACAGGGCGGAAAACTGTTTTTT. This translates into CASSPRQGGKLFF.

The CDR3 DNA reads as TGTGCCAGCAGCGCTCGGGCGGGACAGGGGGTTTCACCCCTCCACTTT. Translated, it gives CASSARAGQGVSPLHF. This chain links TRBV9 with TRBJ1-6, with TRBD1 matching over 11 bases. V lost 3 bases to trimming and J lost 9 bases; unmatched junction nucleotides: 8. This CDR3 has 16 amino acids. Looked up from germline, CDR1 is SGDLS and CDR2 is YYNGEE.

This sequence joins TRBV28 and TRBJ1-1; TRBD1 might be the D (5 bases). V lost 8 bases and J 10 bases, leaving 14 bases between the germline ends. This CDR3 has 11 amino acids. Germline V gives CDR1 MDHEN, CDR2 SYDVKM. CDR3 DNA: TGTGCCAGCGGATTACAGCAGGGAGCTTTCTTT. Protein: CASGLQQGAFF.

This clone was observed a single time. This sequence joins TRBV28 and TRBJ2-7, with D uncertain. Germline CDR1 is MDHEN and CDR2 is SYDVKM. Trimming took off 3 bases at V and 5 bases at J, with 8 bases between the two ends. CDR3 length equals 12 residues. The CDR3 spells CASSFGSHEQYF. The CDR3 DNA reads TGTGCCAGCAGTTTCGGGTCCCACGAGCAGTACTTC.

The V gene is TRBV2, the J gene TRBJ2-5, with D perhaps matching TRBD2 (5 bases). Germline V gene data show CDR1 as SNHLY and CDR2 as FYNNEI. V lost 3 bases to trimming and J lost 1 base, with 12 bases between them. The CDR3 is 15 amino acids. As DNA, the CDR3 is TGTGCCAGCAGTGATGATGCGCGGGCCCAAGAGACCCAGTACTTC. Protein: CASSDDARAQETQYF.

This clone occurred once. The V gene is TRBV18, the J gene TRBJ1-5; 8 nucleotides match TRBD1. This CDR3 is 15 amino acids long. Germline CDR1 is KGHSH and CDR2 is LQKENI. Trimming removed 5 bases from V and 5 bases from J; junction bases left unmatched: 8. CDR3: CASSSYEDRDQPQHF. CDR3 nucleotides: TGTGCCAGCTCATCCTACGAGGACAGGGATCAGCCCCAGCATTTT.

The chain employs TRBV4-2 and TRBJ1-6, with a tentative D call TRBD1 (6 bases). The V gene lost 0 bases and the J gene lost 10 bases, with 22 bases spanning the gap. Germline loops: CDR1 LGHNA, CDR2 YNFKEQ. The CDR3 covers 18 residues. This CDR3 reads CASSQDSSSARGGSPLHF. CDR3 in DNA: TGTGCCAGCAGCCAAGATTCTTCATCGGCCCGAGGGGGATCACCCCTCCACTTT.

The chain uses TRBV5-1 and TRBJ2-3; tentative D call: TRBD2 (6 bases). V was trimmed by 0 bases and J by 6 bases, leaving 11 bases between them. This CDR3 is 14 amino acids long. Germline CDR1 and CDR2: SGHRS and YFSETQ. The CDR3 reads CASSLEDGGDTQYF. Here the CDR3 DNA reads TGCGCCAGCAGCTTGGAAGATGGAGGGGATACGCAGTATTTT.

This rearrangement joins TRBV28 to TRBJ2-3; 7 nucleotides align to TRBD1. V trimming: 5 bases; J trimming: 3 bases; junction bases outside the gene matches: 17. CDR1 and CDR2 (germline): MDHEN, SYDVKM. The CDR3 length is 18 residues. This CDR3 reads CASSAKHRGPFFTDTQYF. The CDR3 bases are TGTGCCAGCAGTGCAAAACACAGGGGTCCCTTTTTTACAGATACGCAGTATTTT.

The chain has TRBV9 and TRBJ2-1, with D possibly TRBD1 on 6 matching bases. V was shortened by 3 bases and J by 4 bases, with 26 bases between the two germline ends. The CDR3 extends over 19 amino acids. Germline CDR1 and CDR2: SGDLS and YYNGEE. CDR3 sequence (DNA): TGTGCCAGCAGCGGCAGGGCACGGGACACCAAGGTCGGATACAATGAGCAGTTCTTC. This sequence encodes CASSGRARDTKVGYNEQFF.